The 27 T cell receptor beta chains listed next were all sequenced from one sample in a study of blood T cell repertoires in COVID-19. TCRdb's copy holds only in-frame clones and misses some; the assay was immunoSEQ multiplex PCR. The table includes 150,000 to 190,000 clones, about 86% detected once. The sequencing input was PBMCs or T cells enriched from blood (not recorded which). The receptor source for this set is a man between 45 and 60 years old who had recovered from COVID-19.

This clone was detected a few times. This sequence joins TRBV7-2 and TRBJ1-2; 10 bases fit TRBD1. Germline-derived CDR1 and CDR2 are SGHTA and FQGNSA. V lost 4 bases and J lost 11; bases outside the gene matches: 13. CDR3 length: 15 residues. CDR3 protein: CASSSTPGQGRRYTF. Here the CDR3 DNA reads TGTGCCAGCAGCTCAACTCCGGGACAGGGGAGAAGGTACACCTTC.

The V gene is TRBV5-4, the J gene TRBJ2-7; D is perhaps TRBD1 (5 bases). Germline CDR1 SGHNT, CDR2 YYREEE (reference sequence). The CDR3 loop spans 14 amino acids. V was cut by 4 bases and J by 2 bases, with 13 bases left in between. For the CDR3, the DNA is TGTGCCAGCAGCATGCTACAGGACCCCTACGAGCAGTACTTC. It yields the protein CASSMLQDPYEQYF.

The chain joins TRBV7-6 to TRBJ2-5, with a tentative D call TRBD1 (5 bases). This CDR3 region has 15 residues. Germline CDR1 is SGHVS and CDR2 is FNYEAQ. V lost 7 bases to trimming and J lost 0 bases, with 15 bases between them. CDR3 amino acids: CASTQQAVYQETQYF. DNA for the CDR3: TGTGCCAGCACTCAACAGGCAGTCTACCAAGAGACCCAGTACTTC.

The chain has TRBV4-3 and TRBJ1-2, with TRBD1 as a possible D gene (5 bases). Germline CDR1 reads LGHNA; CDR2 reads YSLEER. V lost 3 bases, J lost 2 bases, and 13 bases lay in between. The CDR3 spans 15 residues. CDR3: CASSQSGGTNYGYTF. CDR3 bases: TGCGCCAGCAGCCAGAGCGGGGGGACGAACTATGGCTACACCTTC.

The sample holds one count of this clone. V gene TRBV27 combines with J gene TRBJ1-4; a possible D gene is TRBD1 (6 bases). Trimming stripped 8 bases from V and 1 base from J, with 11 bases between. Germline-derived CDR1 and CDR2 are MNHEY and SMNVEV (reference sequence). CDR3 size: 14 residues. This CDR3 is CASQGRGTNEKLFF. CDR3 in DNA: TGTGCCAGCCAGGGGAGGGGAACTAATGAAAAACTGTTTTTT.

The chain joins TRBV6-7 to TRBJ1-5; D unclear. TRBV6-7 falls under the ORF class, with uncertain function. V was clipped by 0 bases and J by 0 bases, with 9 bases between them. The length of the CDR3 is 16 residues. This CDR3 reads CASSYSEGYSNQPQHF. For the CDR3, the DNA is TGTGCCAGCAGTTACTCGGAGGGTTATAGCAATCAGCCCCAGCATTTT.

The CDR3 reads CASSLVGGYEQYF. CDR3 nucleotides: TGTGCCAGCAGCTTAGTAGGGGGCTACGAGCAGTACTTC. J is TRBJ2-7 and V is TRBV7-9; perhaps TRBD1 as D (6 bases). V lost 1 base, J lost 3 bases, and 7 bases lay in between. There are 13 residues in the CDR3. Germline CDR1 is SEHNR and CDR2 is FQNEAQ (reference sequence).

This chain connects TRBV6-2 or TRBV6-3 to TRBJ1-2, with 10 bases aligning to TRBD1. Unmatched junction bases numbered 7, after V lost 2 bases and J lost 4 bases. CDR3 length equals 16 residues. Germline V gene sequence: CDR1 MNHEY, CDR2 SVGEGT. CDR3 residues: CASSYKGQGRIYGYTF. In nucleotides, the CDR3 is TGTGCCAGCAGTTACAAGGGACAGGGGCGGATCTATGGCTACACCTTC.

This chain connects TRBV7-2 to TRBJ2-7; TRBD1 matches at 9 bases. With V trimmed by 4 bases and J by 9 bases, 7 bases remained unmatched. The CDR3 spans 13 residues. Germline CDR1 and CDR2: SGHTA and FQGNSA. Written as DNA, the CDR3 is TGTGCCAGCAGCTACCAGGGACAGGGAGGGCAGTACTTC. Its translation: CASSYQGQGGQYF.

The chain carries TRBV6-5 and TRBJ2-2, with 10 bases that match TRBD1. CDR1 and CDR2 from the germline V gene are MNHEY and SVGAGI. This CDR3 region has 15 residues. Unmatched junction bases numbered 9, after V lost 6 bases and J lost 8 bases. CDR3 sequence reads: CASSLGTGVSGELFF. In DNA, the CDR3 is TGTGCCAGCAGCCTCGGGACAGGGGTCTCTGGGGAGCTGTTTTTT.

The chain recombines TRBV5-6 with TRBJ2-2; 7 bases align to TRBD1. V trimming: 5 bases; J trimming: 6 bases; junction bases outside the gene matches: 16. Germline V gene sequence: CDR1 SGHDT, CDR2 YYEEEE. The CDR3 length is 17 residues. The chain's CDR3 is CASRIGPDRVSSGELFF. CDR3 DNA sequence: TGTGCCAGCAGAATTGGCCCTGACAGGGTCTCGTCCGGGGAGCTGTTTTTT.

V and J are TRBV24-1 and TRBJ2-7, with 12 bases matching TRBD2. Trimming took 4 bases from V and 3 from J; bases not matched to a gene: 6. CDR3 length: 16 residues. Per the germline V gene, CDR1 is KGHDR and CDR2 is SFDVKD. The CDR3 region is CATSDPTSGGFYEQYF. CDR3 in DNA: TGTGCCACCAGTGACCCAACTAGCGGGGGGTTCTACGAGCAGTACTTC.

This clone was counted between two and nine times. The rearrangement uses TRBV7-8 and TRBJ1-6; 8 nucleotides line up with TRBD1. J gave up 7 bases and V 6 bases, and 8 bases lay outside the gene matches. The CDR3 is 15 residues long. Germline V gene lookup returns CDR1 SGHVS and CDR2 FQNEAQ. The DNA for the CDR3 is TGTGCCAGCAGTCGTACGACAGGGGTCAATTCACCCCTCCACTTT. Translation gives CASSRTTGVNSPLHF.

J is TRBJ1-5 and V is TRBV19, with a tentative D call TRBD1 (6 bases). The CDR3 totals 13 residues. V was clipped by 7 bases and J by 3 bases, with 10 bases between them. CDR1 is LNHDA, CDR2 SQIVND, per germline (reference sequence). The CDR3 DNA reads as TGTGCCAGTACCCCAGGGGCCAATCAGCCCCAGCATTTT. Residues: CASTPGANQPQHF.

V usage is TRBV7-2 and J usage is TRBJ1-2, with D unresolved. Trimming took off 7 bases at V and 5 bases at J, with 20 bases between the two ends. The CDR3 has 15 amino acids. CDR1 is SGHTA and CDR2 is FQGNSA in the germline V gene. CDR3 residues: CASIHGLSGSYGYTF. The CDR3, as DNA: TGTGCCAGCATCCACGGTCTCTCAGGCTCATATGGCTACACCTTC.

The chain employs TRBV14 and TRBJ2-7; 11 bases agree with TRBD1. CDR3 length: 14 amino acids. The germline V gene has CDR1 SGHDN and CDR2 FVKESK. The ends lost 4 bases at V and 2 bases at J; junction bases unmatched: 1. The CDR3 loop is CASSPGQGAYEQYF. Written as DNA, the CDR3 is TGTGCCAGCAGCCCGGGACAGGGGGCCTACGAGCAGTACTTC. Using reference TRBV14 and TRBJ2-7 for the parts outside the CDR3, the full variable domain is EAGVTQFPSHSVIEKGQTVTLRCDPISGHDNLYWYRRVMGKEIKFLLHFVKESKQDESGMPNNRFLAERTGGTYSTLKVQPAELEDSGVYFCASSPGQGAYEQYFGPGTRLTVT.

The gene calls are TRBV2 and TRBJ2-3, with D uncertain. The V gene lost 4 bases and the J gene lost 7 bases, with 9 bases spanning the gap. CDR3 length: 12 residues. In germline, CDR1 is SNHLY, CDR2 FYNNEI. The CDR3 nucleotides are TGTGCCAGCAGTGCCGACTCCTATACGCAGTATTTT. This gives the protein CASSADSYTQYF.

The rearrangement uses TRBV4-2 and TRBJ2-1, with 10 bases aligning to TRBD1. The V and J ends lost 3 bases and 6 bases, in that order; junction bases with no gene match: 11. CDR1 and CDR2 (germline): LGHNA, YNFKEQ. This CDR3 comprises 17 residues. CDR3 loop: CASSQIAGTGDSNEQFF. The CDR3 DNA reads as TGTGCCAGCAGCCAGATAGCCGGGACAGGGGATAGCAATGAGCAGTTCTTC.

This clone was seen a few times. The J gene is TRBJ2-1, the V gene TRBV9, with TRBD2 matching over 14 bases. With 4 bases clipped from V and 9 bases from J, the junction kept 6 bases outside the gene matches. The CDR3 is made up of 15 amino acids. Germline V gene lookup returns CDR1 SGDLS and CDR2 YYNGEE. CDR3: CASSLRTSGGSEQFF. The CDR3 DNA follows: TGTGCCAGCAGCCTACGGACTAGCGGGGGGTCTGAGCAGTTCTTC.

The V gene is TRBV7-6, the J gene TRBJ2-2, with 8 bases matching TRBD1. This CDR3 is 16 amino acids long. Germline trimming cut 5 bases from V and 5 bases from J; bases unmatched to any gene: 10. The germline CDR1 and CDR2 sequences are SGHVS and FNYEAQ. Here the CDR3 DNA reads TGTGCCAGCAGCCCATCCGGGACAGGTTGGACCGGGGAGCTGTTTTTT. It codes for CASSPSGTGWTGELFF.

The V gene is TRBV7-8, the J gene TRBJ2-3; 7 positions agree with TRBD2. Germline values: CDR1 SGHVS, CDR2 FQNEAQ. This CDR3 is built from 15 residues. V shed 5 bases, J shed 2 bases, and the junction held 7 bases outside the gene matches. The CDR3 reads CASSPGRNPTDTQYF. CDR3 coding DNA: TGTGCCAGCAGCCCCGGGAGGAATCCCACAGATACGCAGTATTTT.

Written as DNA, the CDR3 is TGCGCCAGCAGCCCCCGGGAGGGGGTAGGGGAGCAGTACTTC. Protein: CASSPREGVGEQYF. The chain combines TRBV4-1 with TRBJ2-7, with 8 nucleotides matching TRBD2. V lost 4 bases to trimming and J lost 7 bases; unmatched junction nucleotides: 9. The CDR3 covers 14 residues. From germline, CDR1 is MGHRA and CDR2 YSYEKL.

The chain employs TRBV5-6 and TRBJ1-2; possible D gene TRBD1, 5 bases. CDR1 and CDR2 (germline): SGHDT, YYEEEE. Trimming took off 0 bases at V and 3 bases at J, with 15 bases between the two ends. The CDR3 has 16 amino acids. CDR3 sequence: CASSLGVDSSYYGYTF. The DNA of the CDR3 is TGTGCCAGCAGCTTGGGGGTCGACAGTTCCTACTATGGCTACACCTTC.

V and J are TRBV6-6 and TRBJ1-5; 8 bases map to TRBD1. This CDR3 has 16 amino acids. Germline CDR1 is MNHNY and CDR2 is SVGAGI (reference sequence). Unmatched junction bases numbered 10, after V lost 6 bases and J lost 3 bases. The CDR3 loop reads CASSPGQVAANQPQHF. Written as DNA, the CDR3 is TGTGCCAGCAGCCCGGGACAGGTCGCCGCCAATCAGCCCCAGCATTTT.

The rearrangement joins TRBV18 to TRBJ2-3; 11 nucleotides align to TRBD2. The CDR3 has 14 amino acids. V lost 4 bases and J lost 3; bases outside the gene matches: 0. The germline CDR1 and CDR2 sequences are KGHSH and LQKENI. The CDR3 bases are TGTGCCAGCTCACGACTAGCGGGGACAGATACGCAGTATTTT. Its protein product is CASSRLAGTDTQYF.

This chain connects TRBV27 to TRBJ1-5; 9 bases map to TRBD1. Germline V gene sequence: CDR1 MNHEY, CDR2 SMNVEV (reference sequence). The V segment lost 3 bases and the J segment 8 bases; nucleotides outside the gene matches: 5. The CDR3 runs to 14 residues. The CDR3 region is CASSFGTGSEPQHF. The CDR3 DNA sequence: TGTGCCAGCAGTTTTGGGACAGGGTCGGAGCCCCAGCATTTT.

The chain joins TRBV20-1 to TRBJ2-1; the D gene is possibly TRBD1 (6 bases). With 3 bases removed from V and 0 bases from J, the gap between germline ends came to 12 bases. CDR3 size: 15 residues. Germline V gene data show CDR1 as DFQATT and CDR2 as SNEGSKA (reference sequence). In DNA form, the CDR3 reads TGCAGTGCTAGTGTGGGGACACTCTCCTACAATGAGCAGTTCTTC. This gives the protein CSASVGTLSYNEQFF.